This TCR beta chain comes out of a study of blood T cell repertoires in COVID-19 (TCRdb year 2020). Notes on the research overall: The collaborator samples originated in the United States, Italy and Spain and spanned the acute and convalescent phases of COVID-19. The samples were drawn from the first 160 participants of the ongoing ImmuneRACE study and from under 1,500 subjects provided by 6 global collaborators. The repertoires were released in a freely available public database meant as a resource for research on the immune response to SARS-CoV-2. HLA class I and class II types, where available, came from metadata supplied by the sample provider rather than from assay-based typing. The sample metadata nearly always contained a de-identified subject ID, COVID-19 status, age in years and sex. The material from the prospective study consisted of cDNA or gDNA derived from T cells, B-cell-depleted T cells, or PBMCs. The dataset comprised deeply sampled blood TCRbeta repertoires from subjects exposed to, actively infected with, or recovered from COVID-19.

About this clone itself: Its specific antigen is unknown. Per-base quality was not reported, and no clone a single base away is much larger than it.

The immunoSEQ Assay, a bias-controlled multiplex PCR, was used to amplify TCRbeta CDR3 regions from genomic DNA. The paper's processing steps were these. The number of nucleated cells in each sample was estimated by amplification of reference gene primers within the assay. To quantify the absolute abundance of each unique TCRbeta CDR3 rearrangement, sequence reads were collapsed and filtered. For each sample, productive Simpson clonality was calculated as the square root of Simpson's diversity index over productive rearrangements. Not all clones reach the TCRdb copy of this immuneACCESS table, which keeps in-frame sequences only. Checked studies attribute under half of the gap to unresolved V genes and leave the rest unexplained. V and J calls and clone size are those listed in that table; D and trimming were worked out from the DNA. The sample profile shows 200,000 to 250,000 clones; roughly 89% of them were found once. The ten largest clones add up to around 2.2% of the sample.

Another Seattle source contributed samples from volunteer blood donors who had recovered from COVID-19. The collaborating institutions used their own protocols to collect whole blood in K2EDTA tubes. Collaborator samples were shipped for TCRbeta analysis as frozen whole blood, isolated PBMCs, or DNA extracted from either sample type. What the study reported, not specific to this receptor: The amount of clinical and demographic metadata varied by source and participant and was provided uncurated.

This receptor was obtained from a man younger than 45 who had recovered from COVID-19. Sequenced input: peripheral blood.

For the CDR3, the sequence is CATSDPSRGLHEQFF. The DNA sequence is given as TGTGCCACCAGTGATCCCTCGCGGGGGCTTCATGAGCAGTTCTTC. The chain couples TRBV24-1 to TRBJ2-1; the D gene is perhaps TRBD2, from 7 matching bases. As encoded in the germline V gene, CDR1 is KGHDR while CDR2 is SFDVKD. Relative to germline, V is 3 bases shorter and J is 8 bases shorter, with 16 bases between their ends. From cysteine to phenylalanine, the CDR3 is 15 amino acids long. The retained sequence is limited to the CDR3, 45 bases, with the frame set at the first base.